This T cell receptor (beta chain) was identified during a study of cytomegalovirus exposure and HLA in healthy donors. Broader study findings: In a later analysis, CMV-associated beta chains were mostly HLA-associated, it appeared.

Use of 60 Vbeta and 13 Jbeta primers characterized the PCR. Using immunoSEQ multiplex PCR, the repertoire was profiled, and TCRdb retains in-frame clones only, with some absent. Here the sample spans tens of thousands of clones, approximately 65% being singletons. Regarding this clone: What it binds is not known.

This CDR3 comprises 12 residues. V shed 8 bases and J shed 1 base, with 8 bases lying between them. Germline lookup yields CDR1 SNHLY and CDR2 FYNNEI. Sequenced input: PBMCs. The chain carries TRBV2 and TRBJ1-1; D possibly corresponds to TRBD1 (5 bases). This receptor was obtained from a male donor in good health and CMV-seropositive. CDR3 in amino acids: CASGAPNTEAFF. Here the CDR3 DNA reads TGTGCCAGCGGGGCGCCGAACACTGAAGCTTTCTTT. The full variable domain, with the rest looked up from reference TRBV2 and TRBJ1-1, is EPEVTQTPSHQVTQMGQEVILRCVPISNHLYFYWYRQILGQKVEFLVSFYNNEISEKSEIFDDQFSVERPDGSNFTLKIRSTKLEDSAMYFCASGAPNTEAFFGQGTRLTVV.